These 14 T cell receptor beta chains were all obtained from the same sample, sequenced in a study of T cell repertoires in cytomegalovirus infection. TCRdb re-derived calls from the reads in MiXCR, one entry per CDR3 protein. The sample lists 51,000 or so distinct CDR3 sequences, around 19% occurring once. These TCRs' antigens remain unknown. The starting material was CD8+ T cells from cultured PBMCs, obtained from culture after CMV antigen stimulation. These receptors were taken from a human donor in good health (CMV status not recorded). Some clones in this sample may be carry-over from other donors' samples.

The gene calls are TRBV7-2 and TRBJ2-7; TRBD1 aligns across 8 bases. The CDR3 has 13 residues. The ends lost 5 bases at V and 5 bases at J; junction bases unmatched: 5. Germline V gives CDR1 SGHTA, CDR2 FQGNSA. The CDR3 sequence is CASSRTGRDEQYF. The CDR3 coding sequence is TGTGCCAGCAGCCGGACAGGGCGCGACGAGCAGTACTTC.

The table lists this clonotype with many counts. This chain joins TRBV7-6 and TRBJ1-1; TRBD1 might be the D (5 bases). This CDR3 region has 14 residues. Trimming shortened V by 8 bases and J by 5 bases, and 18 bases separated the two germline ends. Germline assignment: CDR1 SGHVS and CDR2 FNYEAQ. The CDR3 DNA is TGTGCCAGCGCTACCGGGACCGTTGGAACTGAAGCTTTCTTT. Translating gives CASATGTVGTEAFF.

This clonotype turned up a few times. The chain recombines TRBV6-2 or TRBV6-3 with TRBJ1-1; possible D gene TRBD1, 6 bases. This CDR3 has 12 amino acids. Trimming cost V 6 bases and J 7 bases, with 12 bases left between them. Germline assignment: CDR1 MNHEY and CDR2 SVGEGT. CDR3 sequence (DNA): TGTGCCAGCAGGCAGGGGAGTAGTGAAGCTTTCTTT. As protein: CASRQGSSEAFF.

This clonotype was observed a few times. The V gene is TRBV9, the J gene TRBJ2-5; TRBD1 matches at 7 bases. Germline CDR1 SGDLS, CDR2 YYNGEE. The ends lost 4 bases at V and 3 bases at J; junction bases unmatched: 9. This CDR3 contains 15 residues. CDR3 amino acids: CASSPEGTAKETQYF. The CDR3 DNA sequence: TGTGCCAGCAGCCCCGAAGGGACAGCAAAAGAGACCCAGTACTTC.

The V call is TRBV19, the J call TRBJ2-2; no definite D call. The length of the CDR3 is 16 residues. V lost 3 bases, J lost 2 bases, and 13 bases lay in between. Germline values: CDR1 LNHDA, CDR2 SQIVND (reference sequence). The CDR3 reads CASSIWQISNTGELFF. The CDR3, as DNA: TGTGCCAGTAGTATTTGGCAGATAAGTAACACCGGGGAGCTGTTTTTT.

This clonotype came up a few times. V usage is TRBV6-1 and J usage is TRBJ1-2; the D gene is possibly TRBD1 (6 bases). The ends were cut back, 4 bases at V and 5 bases at J, with 11 bases in the middle. This CDR3 has 13 residues. Germline loops: CDR1 MNHNS, CDR2 SASEGT. The CDR3 DNA sequence: TGTGCCAGCAGTGCGACAGGAACGTATGGCTACACCTTC. Amino acids: CASSATGTYGYTF.

This clonotype was detected a few times. Germline and junction disagree at one end, which may indicate a read error. The CDR3: CASSVGVGLKGSTEAFF. The CDR3 DNA is TGTGCCAGCAGCGTAGGGGTGGGACTCAAGGGCTCCACTGAGGCTTTCTTT. This chain links TRBV9 with TRBJ1-1, with D tentatively TRBD1 (5 bases). Per the germline V gene, CDR1 is SGDLS and CDR2 is YYNGEE. This CDR3 is built from 17 residues.

This clonotype was seen a few times. V is TRBV27 and J is TRBJ2-7; D possibly corresponds to TRBD1 (6 bases). The CDR3 is 13 amino acids. V was clipped by 5 bases and J by 0 bases, with 8 bases between them. Germline V gene sequence: CDR1 MNHEY, CDR2 SMNVEV (reference sequence). The CDR3 here is CASSGTSSYEQYF. The CDR3 region has the DNA TGTGCCAGCAGTGGGACAAGCTCCTACGAGCAGTACTTC.

V is TRBV27 and J is TRBJ1-5; 8 nucleotides match TRBD1. The CDR3 has 14 amino acids. Germline values: CDR1 MNHEY, CDR2 SMNVEV (reference sequence). Trimming cost V 5 bases and J 6 bases; bases outside gene matches: 6. The CDR3: CASSPGTGPQPQHF. For the CDR3, the DNA is TGTGCCAGCAGTCCTGGGACAGGCCCTCAGCCCCAGCATTTT.

This clonotype was seen only a few times. This rearrangement joins TRBV27 to TRBJ2-2; D remains ambiguous. CDR1 is MNHEY, CDR2 SMNVEV, per germline (reference sequence). The ends were cut back, 0 bases at V and 0 bases at J, with 8 bases in the middle. This CDR3 is built from 16 residues. For the CDR3, the DNA is TGTGCCAGCAGTTTATCGAAGGGTTCGAACACCGGGGAGCTGTTTTTT. Translation gives CASSLSKGSNTGELFF.

The rearrangement uses TRBV12-3 or TRBV12-4 and TRBJ2-1, with 10 bases lining up with TRBD2. The CDR3 runs to 15 residues. The V segment lost 3 bases and the J segment 5 bases; nucleotides outside the gene matches: 4. CDR3 in amino acids: CASSLKLAGDNEQFF. CDR3 sequence (DNA): TGTGCCAGCAGTTTGAAGCTAGCGGGGGACAATGAGCAGTTCTTC.

Only a few counts were recorded for this clonotype. V usage is TRBV28 and J usage is TRBJ1-4; tentatively, D is TRBD1 (5 bases). This CDR3 contains 13 residues. V dropped 5 bases and J dropped 3 bases, with 7 bases sitting between them. Looked up from germline, CDR1 is MDHEN and CDR2 is SYDVKM. The CDR3 spells CASSVRANEKLFF. In DNA form, the CDR3 reads TGTGCCAGCAGTGTCAGGGCTAATGAAAAACTGTTTTTT.

The chain has TRBV7-8 and TRBJ1-1; D gene uncertain. V was shortened by 6 bases and J by 3 bases, with 20 bases between the two germline ends. Germline V gene data show CDR1 as SGHVS and CDR2 as FQNEAQ. CDR3 length: 16 amino acids. CDR3: CASRLMARQLDTEAFF. The CDR3, as DNA: TGTGCCAGCAGGTTGATGGCCCGCCAGTTGGACACTGAAGCTTTCTTT. Looking up the rest from reference TRBV7-8 and TRBJ1-1 gives the full variable domain: GAGVSQSPRYKVAKRGQDVALRCDPISGHVSLFWYQQALGQGPEFLTYFQNEAQLDKSGLPSDRFFAERPEGSVSTLKIQRTQQEDSAVYLCASRLMARQLDTEAFFGQGTRLTVV.

This clonotype was found a few times. The chain couples TRBV7-9 to TRBJ2-1; D is ambiguous. Per the germline V gene, CDR1 is SEHNR and CDR2 is FQNEAQ (reference sequence). The CDR3 covers 15 residues. With 3 bases removed from V and 9 bases from J, the gap between germline ends came to 18 bases. Here the CDR3 reads CASSLVQGSWSEQFF. The CDR3 bases are TGTGCCAGCAGCTTGGTACAAGGGTCCTGGAGTGAGCAGTTCTTC.